This T cell receptor (beta chain) was recorded in a study of blood T cell repertoires in COVID-19. The CDR3 contains 17 residues. Trimming took off 0 bases at V and 1 base at J, with 10 bases between the two ends. CDR1 and CDR2 (germline): MGHRA, YSYEKL. This clone was seen more than once but under ten times. Profiled with immunoSEQ multiplex PCR; TCRdb holds only in-frame clones, not every one. The table lists about 70,000 clones, 75% to 85% of them singletons, with about 6.9% in the top ten. The source of this sequence is a young man with COVID-19, enrolled during active disease. V and J are TRBV4-1 and TRBJ2-6, with a possible D match to TRBD1 (6 bases). The sequenced sample consisted of peripheral blood. The CDR3 DNA reads as TGCGCCAGCAGCCAAGAGGATCAGGGGTCTGGGGCCAACGTCCTGACTTTC. Its protein product is CASSQEDQGSGANVLTF.